Below are 10 T cell receptor beta chains sequenced from a single sample in a study of CD8 T cells in ankylosing spondylitis. Findings and caveats of the study: A TCR beta motif of under ten highly homologous variants appeared characteristic of ankylosing spondylitis blood.

MiXCR, applied by TCRdb to the 5' RACE reads, yields one record per CDR3 protein. The sample carries some 840,000 distinct CDR3 sequences, about 10% recorded once. Their cognate antigens are unknown. Sequencing was carried out using blood, either unsorted or a sorted T cell fraction (not recorded which). These receptor sequences come from a male donor with ankylosing spondylitis.

The rearrangement joins TRBV7-2 to TRBJ2-2; maybe TRBD1 (5 bases). The germline V gene encodes CDR1 SGHTA and CDR2 FQGNSA. The CDR3 has 16 residues. V lost 7 bases and J 1 base, leaving 16 bases between the germline ends. CDR3 protein: CASTLRPRVNTGELFF. CDR3 coding DNA: TGTGCCAGCACCCTTAGGCCCAGGGTGAACACCGGGGAGCTGTTTTTT.

The chain combines TRBV20-1 with TRBJ1-6, with unresolved D. The CDR3 has 13 amino acids. Germline CDR1 and CDR2: DFQATT and SNEGSKA (reference sequence). Trimming took off 6 bases at V and 3 bases at J, with 9 bases between the two ends. The CDR3 DNA sequence: TGCAGTGCAAACATGGGCTATAATTCACCCCTCCACTTT. Translated: CSANMGYNSPLHF.

This clonotype occurred a few times. The chain employs TRBV7-2 and TRBJ2-4; D might be TRBD1 (5 bases). Germline V gives CDR1 SGHTA, CDR2 FQGNSA. The CDR3 runs 13 residues. The germline V and J ends were trimmed by 4 bases and 9 bases, with 13 bases remaining between them. The CDR3 DNA reads as TGTGCCAGCAGCTCTCAGGGTGGCGCCATTCAGTACTTC. This translates into CASSSQGGAIQYF. Based on the CDR3 plus reference TRBV7-2 and TRBJ2-4, the full variable domain is GAGVSQSPSNKVTEKGKDVELRCDPISGHTALYWYRQSLGQGLEFLIYFQGNSAPDKSGLPSDRFSAERTGGSVSTLTIQRTQQEDSAVYLCASSSQGGAIQYFGAGTRLSVL.

In this sample, this clonotype turned up a few times. The chain uses TRBV29-1 and TRBJ1-4; D gene uncertain. The CDR3 is 13 amino acids. Per the germline V gene, CDR1 is SQVTM and CDR2 is ANQGSEA. Trimming took 7 bases from V and 7 from J, leaving 16 bases between them. The CDR3 DNA is TGCAGCGGCCTCAGAGGGCGGGGTGAAAAACTGTTTTTT. Translation: CSGLRGRGEKLFF.

This clonotype was recorded a few times. This chain links TRBV20-1 with TRBJ1-5, with D perhaps TRBD1 (6 bases). The CDR3 loop spans 14 amino acids. V lost 6 bases to trimming and J lost 6 bases, with 18 bases between them. CDR1 DFQATT and CDR2 SNEGSKA come from the germline V gene (reference sequence). CDR3 loop: CSATGTLWGQPQHF. As DNA, the CDR3 is TGCAGTGCGACCGGGACATTATGGGGTCAGCCCCAGCATTTT.

The chain combines TRBV27 with TRBJ2-1, with 13 nucleotides matching TRBD2. Germline lookup yields CDR1 MNHEY and CDR2 SMNVEV (reference sequence). The ends lost 7 bases at V and 9 bases at J; junction bases unmatched: 18. The CDR3 loop spans 18 amino acids. CDR3 nucleotides: TGTGCCAGCATCCCTAGGGGGACTAGCGGGATTATGTACGGTGAGCAGTTCTTC. Translating it yields CASIPRGTSGIMYGEQFF.

The chain uses TRBV12-3 or TRBV12-4 and TRBJ2-5; TRBD2 matches 7 bases. The CDR3 consists of 14 residues. V was clipped by 2 bases and J by 4 bases; unmatched bases: 4. CDR3 DNA: TGTGCCAGCAGTTTATCCAGGGAGGGAGAGACCCAGTACTTC. Protein sequence: CASSLSREGETQYF.

There are many counts of this clonotype. J is TRBJ1-2 and V is TRBV10-3; tentative D call: TRBD1 (5 bases). V was pared by 6 bases and J by 10 bases, with 21 bases between. Germline V gives CDR1 ENHRY, CDR2 SYGVKD. The CDR3 sequence is 14 residues long. The DNA for the CDR3 is TGTGCCATCAGCCCCGGACACCCCGAGGATGCCTACACCTTC. Its protein product is CAISPGHPEDAYTF.

The chain combines TRBV18 with TRBJ2-5; TRBD2 aligns across 8 bases. V shed 8 bases, J shed 0 bases, and the junction held 8 bases outside the gene matches. The CDR3 extends over 15 amino acids. Germline CDR1 reads KGHSH; CDR2 reads LQKENI. CDR3 residues: CASAPGLGYQETQYF. As DNA, the CDR3 is TGTGCCAGCGCGCCGGGACTAGGGTACCAAGAGACCCAGTACTTC.

CDR3 nucleotides: TGCAGTGCTACCCTGGGGGGGTACTCCTACAATGAGCAGTTCTTC. It is translated as CSATLGGYSYNEQFF. The V and J genes are TRBV20-1 and TRBJ2-1, with 7 bases matching TRBD2. The V gene end was trimmed by 4 bases and the J gene end by 0 bases; junction bases not matched to a gene: 6. Germline V gene sequence: CDR1 DFQATT, CDR2 SNEGSKA (reference sequence). CDR3 length: 15 residues.